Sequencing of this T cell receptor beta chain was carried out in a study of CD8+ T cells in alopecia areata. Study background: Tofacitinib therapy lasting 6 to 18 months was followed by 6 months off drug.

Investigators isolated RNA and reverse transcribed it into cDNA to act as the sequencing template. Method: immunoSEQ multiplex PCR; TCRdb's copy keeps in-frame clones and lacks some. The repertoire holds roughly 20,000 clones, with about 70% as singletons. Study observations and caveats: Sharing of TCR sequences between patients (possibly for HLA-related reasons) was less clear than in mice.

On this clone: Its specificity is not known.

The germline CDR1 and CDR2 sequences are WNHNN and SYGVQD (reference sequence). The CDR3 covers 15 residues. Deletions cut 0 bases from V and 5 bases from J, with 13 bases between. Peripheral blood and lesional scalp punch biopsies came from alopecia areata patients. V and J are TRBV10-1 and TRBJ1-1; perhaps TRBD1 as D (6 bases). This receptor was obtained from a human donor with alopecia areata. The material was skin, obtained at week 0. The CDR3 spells CASSESTGAYTEAFF. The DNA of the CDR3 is TGCGCCAGCAGTGAGTCTACGGGGGCCTATACTGAAGCTTTCTTT.